The 25 T cell receptor beta chains below come from one sample, sequenced in a study of a mutant IDH1 vaccine in newly diagnosed glioma. Stated time point: week 5, during vaccination. A single vaccine dose contained 300 ug of mutant IDH1 20-mer peptide, and topical imiquimod was used with it. Measured with immunoSEQ multiplex PCR; TCRdb has only the in-frame clones, and not every one. The table has 70,000 to 90,000 clones, roughly 90% seen once. Antigens for these TCRs are unknown. The input for sequencing was PBMCs, taken from a glioma patient whose treatment included an IDH1 peptide vaccine. All receptors come from a woman in her forties or fifties with glioma.

The V call is TRBV27, the J call TRBJ2-2, with D perhaps TRBD2 (6 bases). Germline V gene sequence: CDR1 MNHEY, CDR2 SMNVEV (reference sequence). This CDR3 region has 15 residues. Trimming took off 4 bases at V and 0 bases at J, with 9 bases between the two ends. The CDR3 DNA reads TGTGCCAGCAGTTGGCGGGACTCGAACACCGGGGAGCTGTTTTTT. Its translation is CASSWRDSNTGELFF.

V gene TRBV19 combines with J gene TRBJ2-6; a weak D match, TRBD1 (6 bases). Germline V gene sequence: CDR1 LNHDA, CDR2 SQIVND (reference sequence). The length of the CDR3 is 15 residues. Between the trimmed V and J ends, which lost 6 bases and 2 bases, there was a span of 11 bases. Here the CDR3 DNA reads TGTGCCAGTAGGTACAGGGCACCTGGGGCCAACGTCCTGACTTTC. Amino acids: CASRYRAPGANVLTF.

This rearrangement joins TRBV2 to TRBJ2-7; 10 bases are shared with TRBD1. Germline V gene lookup returns CDR1 SNHLY and CDR2 FYNNEI. The CDR3 runs 15 residues. The V and J ends lost 2 bases and 5 bases, in that order; junction bases with no gene match: 6. For the CDR3, the DNA is TGTGCCAGCAGTGAACCGGGACAGGGGAGTGACGAGCAGTACTTC. It yields the protein CASSEPGQGSDEQYF.

V is TRBV12-5 and J is TRBJ1-1, with D uncertain. V lost 3 bases to trimming and J lost 4 bases, with 9 bases between them. This CDR3 is built from 13 residues. Germline V gives CDR1 LGHNT, CDR2 FRNRAP. The DNA for the CDR3 is TGTGCTAGTGGTTTTTCCTGGGGCACTGAAGCTTTCTTT. Protein: CASGFSWGTEAFF. The full variable domain, rest sourced from reference TRBV12-5 and TRBJ1-1, is DARVTQTPRHKVTEMGQEVTMRCQPILGHNTVFWYRQTMMQGLELLAYFRNRAPLDDSGMPKDRFSAEMPDATLATLKIQPSEPRDSAVYFCASGFSWGTEAFFGQGTRLTVV.

The chain employs TRBV7-9 and TRBJ2-3; 7 nucleotides match TRBD1. CDR3 size: 15 residues. Trimming took 5 bases from V and 2 from J; bases not matched to a gene: 7. Germline V gives CDR1 SEHNR, CDR2 FQNEAQ (reference sequence). The CDR3 sequence: CASSPGQAITDTQYF. The CDR3 DNA reads TGTGCCAGCAGCCCAGGACAGGCGATCACAGATACGCAGTATTTT.

This chain uses TRBV5-6 with TRBJ2-7, with 7 bases matching TRBD1. The CDR3 consists of 15 residues. Germline CDR1 reads SGHDT; CDR2 reads YYEEEE. V shed 4 bases, J shed 2 bases, and the junction held 9 bases outside the gene matches. The CDR3 is CASSIGGLSTYEQYF. The CDR3 region has the DNA TGTGCCAGCAGCATAGGGGGCCTATCCACCTACGAGCAGTACTTC.

For this clone: A junction end diverges from the germline sequence, so it may reflect a read error. J is TRBJ2-7 and V is TRBV7-2; 10 nucleotides agree with TRBD2. The CDR3 totals 15 residues. Germline V gene sequence: CDR1 SGHTA, CDR2 FQGNSA. The CDR3 DNA is TGTGCCAGCAGCCTAGCGGGAGTTAAAAGTCACGAGCAGTACTTC. As protein: CASSLAGVKSHEQYF.

This chain links TRBV7-3 with TRBJ2-1; no firm D call. The V end lost 0 bases, the J end lost 3 bases, and 9 bases lay between the germline ends. The CDR3 covers 15 residues. CDR1 SGHTA and CDR2 FQGTGA come from the germline V gene. The CDR3 loop is CASSLTPIYYNEQFF. As DNA, the CDR3 is TGTGCCAGCAGCTTAACCCCGATTTACTACAATGAGCAGTTCTTC.

The chain employs TRBV4-1 and TRBJ2-1; D tentatively reads TRBD1 or TRBD2 (5 bases each). This CDR3 comprises 14 residues. Germline CDR1 MGHRA, CDR2 YSYEKL. V lost 4 bases to trimming and J lost 6 bases, with 13 bases between them. Written as DNA, the CDR3 is TGCGCCAGCAGCCGGGGGTTGGGTCGCAATGAGCAGTTCTTC. Protein sequence: CASSRGLGRNEQFF.

The chain joins TRBV4-1 to TRBJ2-7, with D perhaps given as TRBD1 or TRBD2 (5 bases each). The CDR3 spans 16 residues. V was pared by 4 bases and J by 2 bases, with 18 bases between. Germline CDR1 and CDR2: MGHRA and YSYEKL. Here the CDR3 DNA reads TGCGCCAGCAGCCGATTAGGGGACGCACTCACCTACGAGCAGTACTTC. Translation: CASSRLGDALTYEQYF.

This rearrangement joins TRBV29-1 to TRBJ1-4; 8 bases match TRBD1. The germline CDR1 and CDR2 sequences are SQVTM and ANQGSEA. V dropped 6 bases and J dropped 5; count of bases not matched to a gene: 8. The CDR3 is 14 residues long. This chain's CDR3 is CSVGRGTGNEKLFF. CDR3 nucleotide sequence: TGCAGCGTCGGGAGGGGGACAGGAAATGAAAAACTGTTTTTT.

The CDR3 coding sequence is TGTGCCAGCAGCTCGAGGACGAACACCGGGGAGCTGTTTTTT. Its translation is CASSSRTNTGELFF. The chain recombines TRBV9 with TRBJ2-2; D not resolved. This CDR3 has 14 residues. Germline CDR1 reads SGDLS; CDR2 reads YYNGEE. The germline V and J ends were trimmed by 4 bases and 0 bases, with 7 bases remaining between them.

This chain links TRBV9 with TRBJ2-3; 11 nucleotides line up with TRBD1. The trim removed 4 bases at V and 5 bases at J, leaving 6 bases unmatched. CDR1 and CDR2 from the germline V gene are SGDLS and YYNGEE. The CDR3 consists of 15 residues. CDR3 amino acids: CASSPPGTGGDTQYF. The CDR3 region has the DNA TGTGCCAGCAGCCCCCCCGGGACAGGGGGAGATACGCAGTATTTT.

This clone was recorded once. This chain joins TRBV5-4 and TRBJ1-1, with 11 bases fitting TRBD1. CDR1 is SGHNT and CDR2 is YYREEE in the germline V gene (reference sequence). The CDR3 has 13 residues. CDR3 DNA: TGTGGAACGGGACAGGGGGTGAACACTGAAGCTTTCTTT. Translated, it gives CGTGQGVNTEAFF.

This clone appeared once. V usage is TRBV6-5 and J usage is TRBJ2-3; D remains ambiguous. V was pared by 0 bases and J by 5 bases, with 6 bases between. There are 13 residues in the CDR3. The V gene's germline CDR1 is MNHEY and CDR2 SVGAGI. The CDR3 is CASSYSPKDTQYF. DNA of the CDR3: TGTGCCAGCAGTTACTCACCGAAAGATACGCAGTATTTT.

This chain connects TRBV7-3 to TRBJ1-2, with 9 bases identical to TRBD1. Losses at the gene ends were 6 bases for V and 4 bases for J; bases not matched to a gene: 3. Germline lookup yields CDR1 SGHTA and CDR2 FQGTGA. The CDR3 is 13 residues long. Here the CDR3 DNA reads TGTGCCAGCAGTTCGGACAGGGGCTATGGCTACACCTTC. Protein product: CASSSDRGYGYTF.

This chain joins TRBV19 and TRBJ1-5, with 7 bases that match TRBD1. Germline V gene data show CDR1 as LNHDA and CDR2 as SQIVND (reference sequence). V gave up 2 bases and J gave up 0 bases; unmatched junction bases: 4. The CDR3 extends over 16 amino acids. CDR3 DNA: TGTGCCAGTAGTATAAGACAGGGTGATAGCAATCAGCCCCAGCATTTT. Translation: CASSIRQGDSNQPQHF.

This chain uses TRBV5-4 with TRBJ1-2; 10 nucleotides line up with TRBD1. Trimming removed 4 bases from V and 6 bases from J; junction bases left unmatched: 3. The CDR3 loop spans 13 amino acids. Germline CDR1 reads SGHNT; CDR2 reads YYREEE (reference sequence). The CDR3: CASSPGQGNGYTF. The CDR3 DNA follows: TGTGCCAGCAGCCCGGGACAGGGGAATGGCTACACCTTC.

The genes are TRBV19 and TRBJ2-1; 10 nucleotides agree with TRBD2. The CDR3 contains 15 residues. The ends lost 6 bases at V and 4 bases at J; junction bases unmatched: 6. Germline loops: CDR1 LNHDA, CDR2 SQIVND (reference sequence). CDR3 sequence reads: CASRFSSGGYNEQFF. The CDR3 DNA sequence: TGTGCCAGTAGGTTTTCTAGCGGGGGTTACAATGAGCAGTTCTTC.

The rearrangement links TRBV7-8 to TRBJ2-1, with a weak D call TRBD2 (6 bases). Trimming took off 0 bases at V and 0 bases at J, with 12 bases between the two ends. Germline values: CDR1 SGHVS, CDR2 FQNEAQ. The CDR3 is made up of 17 amino acids. The CDR3 DNA is TGTGCCAGCAGCTTAGCGACCGGGAGTAGCTCCTACAATGAGCAGTTCTTC. Translated: CASSLATGSSSYNEQFF.

The chain has TRBV15 and TRBJ2-7; 13 nucleotides align to TRBD2. V lost 2 bases to trimming and J lost 2 bases; unmatched junction nucleotides: 3. Germline CDR1 and CDR2: LNHNV and YYDKDF (reference sequence). The CDR3 runs to 16 residues. CDR3 sequence reads: CATSRSGLAGAYEQYF. DNA of the CDR3: TGTGCCACCAGCAGATCCGGACTAGCGGGGGCCTACGAGCAGTACTTC.

The chain employs TRBV5-4 and TRBJ1-1; D possibly corresponds to TRBD1 (6 bases). Germline V gives CDR1 SGHNT, CDR2 YYREEE (reference sequence). V lost 2 bases to trimming and J lost 1 base, with 9 bases between them. The CDR3 has 14 residues. The DNA for the CDR3 is TGTGCCAGCAGCTTACAGGGAAGGAACACTGAAGCTTTCTTT. Translating gives CASSLQGRNTEAFF.

The gene calls are TRBV7-9 and TRBJ1-4; TRBD1 aligns across 7 bases. The CDR3 runs 14 residues. Losses at the gene ends were 6 bases for V and 4 bases for J; bases not matched to a gene: 5. Germline V gene sequence: CDR1 SEHNR, CDR2 FQNEAQ (reference sequence). CDR3 DNA: TGTGCCAGCAGTCTCGACAGGGTTAATGAAAAACTGTTTTTT. This codes for CASSLDRVNEKLFF. The whole variable domain, remainder taken from reference TRBV7-9 and TRBJ1-4, is DTGVSQNPRHKITKRGQNVTFRCDPISEHNRLYWYRQTLGQGPEFLTYFQNEAQLEKSRLLSDRFSAERPKGSFSTLEIQRTEQGDSAMYLCASSLDRVNEKLFFGSGTQLSVL.

V is TRBV6-6 and J is TRBJ1-2; the D is unclear. From germline, CDR1 is MNHNY and CDR2 SVGAGI (reference sequence). This CDR3 contains 15 residues. Deletions cut 6 bases from V and 8 bases from J, with 22 bases between. The CDR3 DNA follows: TGTGCCAGCAGCCCCCGACCGGAGGGTGATAAAGGCTACACCTTC. Translating it yields CASSPRPEGDKGYTF.

This clone was recorded once. The chain carries TRBV5-5 and TRBJ1-3; perhaps TRBD1 as D (6 bases). The CDR3 is 18 residues long. Trimming removed 1 base from V and 0 bases from J, with 17 bases in between. Germline V lookup: CDR1 SGHKS, CDR2 YYEKEE (reference sequence). Written as DNA, the CDR3 is TGTGCCAGCAGCTTGCTTTACAGGGCCCCGGGCTCTGGAAACACCATATATTTT. It encodes CASSLLYRAPGSGNTIYF.